These T cell receptor beta chains were read from a single sample in a study of early T cells in non-severe SARS-CoV-2 infection. Via MiXCR, TCRdb re-called the 5' RACE reads, giving one row per CDR3 protein. The sample has some 50,000 distinct CDR3 sequences; around 5.6% are singletons. The specimen sequenced was whole blood. Receptors originate from an adult who was a healthcare worker with PCR-confirmed SARS-CoV-2 infection or an uninfected control (not recorded which). CDR3s include the opening cysteine and the closing phenylalanine or tryptophan. Each record gives: V gene, clone size, CDR3 length, D gene, J gene, CDR3 DNA, CDR3 protein. D genes are given only for firm matches. Only some rows state a clone size, as once, few, many or a class for expanded clones.

V: TRBV9
size: few
length: 16
D: TRBD2
J: TRBJ2-3
DNA: TGTGCCAGCAGCGTAGCGACGCTAGCGGGCACAGATACGCAGTATTTT
CDR3: CASSVATLAGTDTQYF

V: TRBV7-9
size: many
length: 13
D: -
J: TRBJ2-5
DNA: TGTGCCAGCAGGGGCACAGGGAGAGAGACCCAGTACTTC
CDR3: CASRGTGRETQYF

V: TRBV3-1
size: many
length: 12
D: -
J: TRBJ2-7
DNA: TGTGCCAGCAGCCAAGCGACTTCCGAGCAGTACTTC
CDR3: CASSQATSEQYF

V: TRBV6-2/TRBV6-3
size: -
length: 13
D: -
J: TRBJ2-3
DNA: TGTGCCAGCAGTTATGTCAGCACAGATACGCAGTATTTT
CDR3: CASSYVSTDTQYF

V: TRBV6-5
size: many
length: 13
D: -
J: TRBJ2-1
DNA: TGTGCCAGCAGTACAGGTTTGAACAATGAGCAGTTCTTC
CDR3: CASSTGLNNEQFF

V: TRBV5-5
size: many
length: 15
D: -
J: TRBJ1-6
DNA: TGTGCCAGCAGCTTGGTGAGGACTCCCAGGTCACCCCTCCACTTT
CDR3: CASSLVRTPRSPLHF

V: TRBV9
size: -
length: 15
D: TRBD2
J: TRBJ2-5
DNA: TGTGCCAGCAGCGTAGCGGCGGGAGGGTCAGAGACCCAGTACTTC
CDR3: CASSVAAGGSETQYF

V: TRBV7-2
size: many
length: 15
D: TRBD1
J: TRBJ2-5
DNA: TGTGCCAGCAGCCCAGGGACAGGGCGTGGGGAGACCCAGTACTTC
CDR3: CASSPGTGRGETQYF

V: TRBV20-1
size: -
length: 15
D: -
J: TRBJ2-5
DNA: TGCAGTGCCATCCGTCCGGGGCGGTCACAAGAGACCCAGTACTTC
CDR3: CSAIRPGRSQETQYF

V: TRBV28
size: few
length: 15
D: -
J: TRBJ2-4
DNA: TGTGCCAGCAGGAGGGGGGACTCGTTCAAAAACATTCAGTACTTC
CDR3: CASRRGDSFKNIQYF

V: TRBV4-3
size: many
length: 20
D: TRBD2
J: TRBJ2-3
DNA: TGCGCCAGCAGCCAAGATCTGGCTAGCGGGGGCAGAACTAGCACAGATACGCAGTATTTT
CDR3: CASSQDLASGGRTSTDTQYF

V: TRBV29-1
size: many
length: 13
D: TRBD1
J: TRBJ2-1
DNA: TGCAGCGTCCAGGGGGACAACTACAATGAGCAGTTCTTC
CDR3: CSVQGDNYNEQFF

V: TRBV12-3/TRBV12-4
size: many
length: 14
D: TRBD1
J: TRBJ1-2
DNA: TGTGCCAGCAGAAATCCGGGACAGGGGACTGGCTACACCTTC
CDR3: CASRNPGQGTGYTF

V: TRBV12-3/TRBV12-4
size: -
length: 18
D: TRBD2
J: TRBJ2-1
DNA: TGTGCCAGCAGTTTTGGGGGAGGGCCAGGGCGGTCCTACAATGAGCAGTTCTTC
CDR3: CASSFGGGPGRSYNEQFF

V: TRBV13
size: many
length: 19
D: TRBD2
J: TRBJ2-7
DNA: TGTGCCAGCAGCTTAGAGGGGACTAGCGGGGGGACCAGCTCCTACGAGCAGTACTTC
CDR3: CASSLEGTSGGTSSYEQYF

V: TRBV5-1
size: few
length: 15
D: TRBD1
J: TRBJ2-1
DNA: TGCGCCAGCAGCGTAAGGGGGCCTCCCTACAATGAGCAGTTCTTC
CDR3: CASSVRGPPYNEQFF

V: TRBV24-1
size: many
length: 14
D: -
J: TRBJ2-1
DNA: TGTGCCACCAGTAACGGACCCCGATACAATGAGCAGTTCTTC
CDR3: CATSNGPRYNEQFF

V: TRBV2
size: -
length: 16
D: TRBD2
J: TRBJ2-1
DNA: TGTGCCAGCAGCCTTAAGGGACTAGCGGCCTACAATGAGCAGTTCTTC
CDR3: CASSLKGLAAYNEQFF

V: TRBV11-2
size: many
length: 16
D: TRBD2
J: TRBJ2-1
DNA: TGTGCCAGCAGCTTAGGAGCCTTAGCGGGTCTCAATGAGCAGTTCTTC
CDR3: CASSLGALAGLNEQFF

V: TRBV20-1
size: many
length: 13
D: TRBD2
J: TRBJ2-5
DNA: TGCAGTGCTAGGTTAGCGGGCTCTGAGACCCAGTACTTC
CDR3: CSARLAGSETQYF

V: TRBV7-2
size: few
length: 15
D: TRBD1
J: TRBJ2-1
DNA: TGTGCCAGCAGCTTAGTACAGGGGACCTACAATGAGCAGTTCTTC
CDR3: CASSLVQGTYNEQFF

V: TRBV10-2
size: many
length: 18
D: -
J: TRBJ2-3
DNA: TGCGCCAGCAGTGACGGGCCCCCTAAGACAGGAAGCACAGATACGCAGTATTTT
CDR3: CASSDGPPKTGSTDTQYF

V: TRBV5-1
size: many
length: 16
D: -
J: TRBJ2-6
DNA: TGCGCCAGCAGCTTGGCCCCAAAATCTGGGGCCAACGTCCTGACTTTC
CDR3: CASSLAPKSGANVLTF

V: TRBV29-1
size: many
length: 13
D: TRBD1
J: TRBJ2-2
DNA: TGCAGCGTCGGGACAGCGAACACCGGGGAGCTGTTTTTT
CDR3: CSVGTANTGELFF